This T cell receptor (beta chain) comes out of a study of blood T cell repertoires in COVID-19. Across the study: Sites across the United States, Italy and Spain contributed samples from acute and convalescent COVID-19. Nucleic acid was either cDNA or gDNA, and it came from T cells, B-cell-depleted T cells, or PBMCs.

Trimming shortened V by 1 base and J by 2 bases, and 10 bases separated the two germline ends. CDR1 and CDR2 from the germline V gene are SGHDT and YYEEEE. The CDR3 runs to 16 residues. Authors' processing steps: Reference gene primers were amplified, and this amplification served to estimate nucleated cell counts. Here immunoSEQ multiplex PCR was the method, and the copy in TCRdb shows in-frame clones only, minus some. V, J and clone size are those of that table, while D and trimming were read from the DNA. The sample lists a few hundred thousand clones; more than 65% were seen once. The clonotype originates from a woman aged 40 to 49 who had recovered from COVID-19. The chain uses TRBV5-6 and TRBJ1-6; D is possibly TRBD1 (5 bases). The sample consisted of peripheral blood. In nucleotides, the CDR3 is TGTGCCAGCAGCTTGTTAGGGGCCCCCTATAATTCACCCCTCCACTTT. Protein product: CASSLLGAPYNSPLHF. Full variable domain (missing parts from reference TRBV5-6 and TRBJ1-6): DAGVTQSPTHLIKTRGQQVTLRCSPKSGHDTVSWYQQALGQGPQFIFQYYEEEERQRGNFPDRFSGHQFPNYSSELNVNALLLGDSALYLCASSLLGAPYNSPLHFGNGTRLTVT.